The clone carrying this TCR beta chain was observed once. The antigen is unknown. The data stem from a study of Ad26.COV2.S vaccination and SARS-CoV-2 variants. In the study overall: Administration of Ad26.COV2.S was intramuscular, either once or twice 56 days apart.

The study, taken as a whole, reports: Reports say spike-specific CD8+ and CD4+ T cell responses covered substantial breadth after vaccination.

Using immunoSEQ multiplex PCR, the repertoire was profiled, and TCRdb retains in-frame clones only, with some absent. The sample holds around 450,000 clones; roughly 90% are singletons and the top ten take less than 4%. CDR1 is SQVTM, CDR2 ANQGSEA, per germline. This CDR3 comprises 13 residues. Trimming pared 3 bases from V and 2 bases from J, leaving 10 bases between. The treatment: approximately 18 received Ad26.COV2.S at low or high dose, single or two shots; about 5 received placebo; per-sample allocation not given. The samples were gathered on day 63 after the first injection of vaccine or placebo.

The rearrangement uses TRBV29-1 and TRBJ1-2, with TRBD1 as a possible D gene (5 bases). Sequenced here: peripheral blood, sampled in a trial of Ad26.COV2.S vaccine versus placebo. This sequence originates from a person aged 18-60 years who received the Ad26.COV2.S COVID-19 vaccine or a placebo. The CDR3 loop reads CSVDSRQNYGYTF. Written as DNA, the CDR3 is TGCAGCGTTGATTCCCGACAGAACTATGGCTACACCTTC.